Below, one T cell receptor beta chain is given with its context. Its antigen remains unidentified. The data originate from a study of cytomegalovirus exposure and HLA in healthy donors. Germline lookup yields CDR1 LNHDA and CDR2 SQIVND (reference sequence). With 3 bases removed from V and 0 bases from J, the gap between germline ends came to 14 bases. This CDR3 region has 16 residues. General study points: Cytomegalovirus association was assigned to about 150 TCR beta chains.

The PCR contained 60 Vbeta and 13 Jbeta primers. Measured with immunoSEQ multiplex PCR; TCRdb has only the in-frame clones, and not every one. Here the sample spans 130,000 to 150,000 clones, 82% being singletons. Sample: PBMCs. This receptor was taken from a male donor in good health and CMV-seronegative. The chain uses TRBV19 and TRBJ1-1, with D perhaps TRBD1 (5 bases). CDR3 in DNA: TGTGCCAGTAGTATTATAAGGGGCGCGATGAACACTGAAGCTTTCTTT. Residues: CASSIIRGAMNTEAFF.